This entry lists 18 T cell receptor beta chains sequenced from one sample in a study of CD8+ T cells in alopecia areata. Investigators isolated RNA and reverse transcribed it into cDNA to act as the sequencing template. Profiling relied on immunoSEQ multiplex PCR, and the TCRdb table lists in-frame clones only, not all of them. The sample has roughly 150,000 clones; about 54% are singletons. Specimen: CD4+ T cells sorted from blood. These receptors originate from a human donor in good health.

This clone was recorded a few times. This rearrangement joins TRBV5-1 to TRBJ1-1; D might be TRBD1 (5 bases). The V end lost 7 bases, the J end lost 4 bases, and 8 bases lay between the germline ends. The CDR3 runs 11 residues. The germline V gene has CDR1 SGHRS and CDR2 YFSETQ. This chain's CDR3 is CASQGGTEAFF. The CDR3 nucleotides are TGCGCCAGCCAGGGTGGCACTGAAGCTTTCTTT.

The V call is TRBV6-5, the J call TRBJ1-2, with D perhaps TRBD1 (5 bases). The CDR3 sequence is 12 residues long. The V end lost 6 bases, the J end lost 7 bases, and 12 bases lay between the germline ends. Germline CDR1 is MNHEY and CDR2 is SVGAGI. The CDR3 spells CASSPGGGGYTF. The CDR3 bases are TGTGCCAGCAGCCCGGGGGGAGGTGGCTACACCTTC.

In its sample, this clone was seen a few times. This sequence joins TRBV30 and TRBJ2-4; D might be TRBD2 (5 bases). V lost 4 bases and J 1 base, leaving 8 bases between the germline ends. The germline CDR1 and CDR2 sequences are GTSNPN and SVGIG (reference sequence). This CDR3 has 13 amino acids. The CDR3 bases are TGTGCCTGGACCGGCGGGGCCAAAAACATTCAGTACTTC. Its protein product is CAWTGGAKNIQYF.

This chain links TRBV9 with TRBJ1-2, with a weak D call TRBD1 (5 bases). This CDR3 comprises 15 residues. V lost 0 bases to trimming and J lost 8 bases, with 17 bases between them. Germline V gene data show CDR1 as SGDLS and CDR2 as YYNGEE. CDR3 DNA sequence: TGTGCCAGCAGCGTAGCGTGGGGCCAGGAGGCCGGCTACACCTTC. It codes for CASSVAWGQEAGYTF.

The gene calls are TRBV5-1 and TRBJ2-5; D is uncertain. Germline assignment: CDR1 SGHRS and CDR2 YFSETQ. The V and J ends lost 0 bases and 1 base respectively, with 10 bases between them. The CDR3 loop spans 15 amino acids. The CDR3 DNA sequence: TGCGCCAGCAGCTTGGGTAGCTCCTCCCAAGAGACCCAGTACTTC. This encodes CASSLGSSSQETQYF.

A single count supports this clone. The chain links TRBV29-1 to TRBJ2-3; D is undetermined. The CDR3 consists of 12 residues. The V and J ends lost 4 bases and 0 bases respectively, with 5 bases between them. The germline V gene has CDR1 SQVTM and CDR2 ANQGSEA. The CDR3 here is CSVVGSTDTQYF. DNA for the CDR3: TGCAGCGTTGTGGGCAGCACAGATACGCAGTATTTT.

This clone was seen a few times. This chain uses TRBV7-9 with TRBJ2-3, with D unresolved. The CDR3 contains 13 residues. Germline lookup yields CDR1 SEHNR and CDR2 FQNEAQ (reference sequence). Trimming removed 3 bases from V and 0 bases from J, with 4 bases in between. The CDR3 DNA is TGTGCCAGCAGCTTCTCTAGCACAGATACGCAGTATTTT. Protein product: CASSFSSTDTQYF.

This clone came up once. CDR3 sequence: CAWTKPWLADDNEQFF. The CDR3 nucleotides are TGTGCCTGGACCAAACCGTGGCTTGCAGACGACAATGAGCAGTTCTTC. The chain carries TRBV30 and TRBJ2-1, with D hard to call. CDR1 and CDR2 from the germline V gene are GTSNPN and SVGIG (reference sequence). The V gene lost 4 bases and the J gene lost 5 bases, with 21 bases spanning the gap. The CDR3 length is 16 residues.

The sample holds many counts of this clone. The chain has TRBV2 and TRBJ1-1; TRBD1 aligns across 7 bases. Germline-derived CDR1 and CDR2 are SNHLY and FYNNEI. The CDR3 runs 14 residues. Germline trimming cut 6 bases from V and 3 bases from J; bases unmatched to any gene: 7. For the CDR3, the DNA is TGTGCCAGCAGCTACAGGGGTGGGGACACTGAAGCTTTCTTT. Translated, it gives CASSYRGGDTEAFF.

This clone was observed once. The chain employs TRBV4-1 and TRBJ2-7; perhaps TRBD2 as D (6 bases). The CDR3 consists of 16 residues. V shed 3 bases and J shed 5 bases, with 20 bases lying between them. The germline CDR1 and CDR2 sequences are MGHRA and YSYEKL. Here the CDR3 reads CASSQINILASDEQYF. The DNA for the CDR3 is TGCGCCAGCAGCCAGATAAATATTCTAGCGAGCGACGAGCAGTACTTC.

The V and J genes are TRBV4-1 and TRBJ2-3; tentatively, D is TRBD2 (5 bases). CDR1 is MGHRA, CDR2 YSYEKL, per germline. The CDR3 is made up of 12 amino acids. The V and J ends lost 5 bases and 3 bases respectively, with 6 bases between them. CDR3 region: CASSSGTDTQYF. In DNA form, the CDR3 reads TGCGCCAGCAGCTCGGGAACAGATACGCAGTATTTT.

This chain links TRBV10-3 with TRBJ2-2; D ambiguous. With 3 bases removed from V and 0 bases from J, the gap between germline ends came to 8 bases. The germline V gene has CDR1 ENHRY and CDR2 SYGVKD. The CDR3 extends over 15 amino acids. CDR3 DNA sequence: TGTGCCATCAGTGAAATCAGCGCGAACACCGGGGAGCTGTTTTTT. It codes for CAISEISANTGELFF.

The sample holds one count of this clone. The CDR3 bases are TGTGCCAGCAGCCGCGGTTACGAGCAGTACTTC. Translated: CASSRGYEQYF. The chain combines TRBV27 with TRBJ2-7, with no clear D. CDR3 length equals 11 residues. The germline V gene encodes CDR1 MNHEY and CDR2 SMNVEV (reference sequence). The ends were cut back, 6 bases at V and 4 bases at J, with 7 bases in the middle.

The chain recombines TRBV18 with TRBJ2-1; D uncertain. Trimming stripped 5 bases from V and 9 bases from J, with 20 bases between. The length of the CDR3 is 15 residues. Per germline, CDR1 KGHSH and CDR2 LQKENI. CDR3 sequence reads: CASSDQPQPGREQFF. The DNA for the CDR3 is TGTGCCAGCTCAGACCAACCCCAGCCGGGCCGTGAGCAGTTCTTC.

The J gene is TRBJ2-5, the V gene TRBV29-1; D remains ambiguous. CDR3 length equals 13 residues. Germline CDR1 SQVTM, CDR2 ANQGSEA. V lost 3 bases and J lost 1, with 9 bases in between. CDR3 loop: CSVERQAQETQYF. The CDR3 DNA is TGCAGCGTTGAGCGGCAGGCCCAAGAGACCCAGTACTTC.

The V and J genes are TRBV30 and TRBJ1-5; D not resolved. V was cut by 2 bases and J by 5 bases, with 10 bases left in between. The CDR3 spans 13 residues. Germline CDR1 GTSNPN, CDR2 SVGIG (reference sequence). In DNA, the CDR3 is TGTGCCTGGAGTCACGGGGTTGATCAGCCCCAGCATTTT. This sequence encodes CAWSHGVDQPQHF.

The V call is TRBV2, the J call TRBJ2-7, with D uncertain. The germline V gene has CDR1 SNHLY and CDR2 FYNNEI. V lost 6 bases to trimming and J lost 6 bases, with 9 bases between them. The CDR3 has 11 residues. CDR3 bases: TGTGCCAGCAGATCAGTGAGCGAGCAGTACTTC. Protein sequence: CASRSVSEQYF.

The V call is TRBV13, the J call TRBJ2-1; possibly TRBD1 for D (6 bases). V was shortened by 5 bases and J by 6 bases, with 17 bases between the two germline ends. The germline gives CDR1 PRHDT, CDR2 FYEKMQ (reference sequence). The CDR3 covers 15 residues. This CDR3 is CASSPQGRPVNEQFF. The CDR3 DNA is TGTGCCAGCAGCCCCCAGGGGCGCCCGGTCAATGAGCAGTTCTTC.